A selection of T cell receptor beta chains follows, all from one sample in a study of cytomegalovirus exposure and HLA in healthy donors. The assay was immunoSEQ multiplex PCR, and TCRdb's table has in-frame clones only and misses some. The sample lists some 140,000 clones, roughly 80% seen once, with 0.75% to 0.95% in the top ten. Sequencing was carried out using PBMCs. Receptors were obtained from a woman aged 55-69 years in good health and CMV-seronegative. Both conserved end residues are part of each CDR3. Each record gives: clone size, D gene, V gene, J gene, CDR3 length, CDR3 protein, CDR3 DNA. D genes are given only for firm matches. Clone size is stated in some rows and not others, as once, few, many or a class when expanded.

clone size: NA
D gene: NA
V gene: TRBV6-1
J gene: TRBJ2-2
CDR3 length: 14
CDR3 protein: CALRRTGTSGELFF
CDR3 DNA: TGTGCCTTACGGCGGACTGGAACGTCCGGGGAGCTGTTTTTT

clone size: NA
D gene: NA
V gene: TRBV28
J gene: TRBJ1-1
CDR3 length: 14
CDR3 protein: CASSGPAEGTEAFF
CDR3 DNA: TGTGCCAGCAGTGGTCCAGCGGAGGGGACTGAAGCTTTCTTT

clone size: NA
D gene: NA
V gene: TRBV4-1
J gene: TRBJ1-1
CDR3 length: 18
CDR3 protein: CASSHNIGPTKKNTEAFF
CDR3 DNA: TGCGCCAGCAGCCACAACATTGGGCCCACGAAAAAGAACACTGAAGCTTTCTTT

clone size: few
D gene: TRBD2
V gene: TRBV9
J gene: TRBJ2-3
CDR3 length: 15
CDR3 protein: CASSVSAGGRDTQYF
CDR3 DNA: TGTGCCAGCAGCGTATCCGCGGGGGGAAGAGATACGCAGTATTTT

clone size: NA
D gene: TRBD1
V gene: TRBV14
J gene: TRBJ1-1
CDR3 length: 13
CDR3 protein: CASSHTGDTEAFF
CDR3 DNA: TGTGCCAGCAGCCACACAGGGGACACTGAAGCTTTCTTT

clone size: NA
D gene: NA
V gene: TRBV29-1
J gene: TRBJ1-1
CDR3 length: 13
CDR3 protein: CSGGGGGNTEAFF
CDR3 DNA: TGCAGCGGCGGGGGGGGCGGGAACACTGAAGCTTTCTTT

clone size: NA
D gene: NA
V gene: TRBV30
J gene: TRBJ1-3
CDR3 length: 12
CDR3 protein: CAWSPLGNTIYF
CDR3 DNA: TGTGCCTGGAGTCCTCTGGGAAACACCATATATTTT

clone size: NA
D gene: NA
V gene: TRBV7-3
J gene: TRBJ2-2
CDR3 length: 13
CDR3 protein: CASSLGPTGELFF
CDR3 DNA: TGTGCCAGCAGCTTAGGCCCTACCGGGGAGCTGTTTTTT

clone size: NA
D gene: TRBD2
V gene: TRBV6-1
J gene: TRBJ2-7
CDR3 length: 16
CDR3 protein: CASRVRTSGGTGEQYF
CDR3 DNA: TGTGCCAGCCGTGTTCGGACTAGCGGGGGGACGGGGGAGCAGTACTTC

clone size: NA
D gene: TRBD1
V gene: TRBV28
J gene: TRBJ2-7
CDR3 length: 16
CDR3 protein: CASSLSGTGNIYEQYF
CDR3 DNA: TGTGCCAGCAGTTTATCAGGGACAGGGAATATCTACGAGCAGTACTTC

clone size: NA
D gene: NA
V gene: TRBV7-6
J gene: TRBJ2-5
CDR3 length: 14
CDR3 protein: CASSLMAAQETQYF
CDR3 DNA: TGTGCCAGCAGCTTAATGGCTGCTCAAGAGACCCAGTACTTC

clone size: NA
D gene: TRBD1
V gene: TRBV18
J gene: TRBJ2-2
CDR3 length: 17
CDR3 protein: CASSPTTGVKSTGELFF
CDR3 DNA: TGTGCCAGCTCACCGACGACAGGGGTGAAGAGCACCGGGGAGCTGTTTTTT

clone size: NA
D gene: NA
V gene: TRBV10-3
J gene: TRBJ2-5
CDR3 length: 14
CDR3 protein: CAISDGAPSGNQYF
CDR3 DNA: TGTGCCATCAGTGATGGAGCGCCCTCCGGAAACCAGTACTTC

clone size: NA
D gene: TRBD1
V gene: TRBV28
J gene: TRBJ1-5
CDR3 length: 18
CDR3 protein: CASSFGPPGQGWYQPQHF
CDR3 DNA: TGTGCCAGCAGTTTTGGACCGCCGGGACAGGGTTGGTATCAGCCCCAGCATTTT